These 2 T cell receptor beta chains were all obtained from the same sample, sequenced in a study of OX40 agonist ivuxolimab in advanced cancers. Preparation of the library involved the immunoSEQ multiplex PCR assay. Entries here come from immuneACCESS through TCRdb and include only in-frame sequences with V and J called. Some clones fail to appear in such tables; in the studies checked, an unresolved V gene covers under half of the shortfall, and the cause of the remainder is unknown. The sample profile shows over 80,000 clones; approximately 87% of them were found once. The ten largest clones take up approximately 0.85% of the sample. The source material was CD4+ or CD8+ T cells sorted from blood, sampled in a trial of the OX40 agonist ivuxolimab. Receptors originate from an adult with an advanced solid tumor such as melanoma, head and neck, liver or kidney cancer.

V and J are TRBV2 and TRBJ1-2, with TRBD1 as a possible D gene (6 bases). Germline lookup yields CDR1 SNHLY and CDR2 FYNNEI. This CDR3 comprises 13 residues. V gave up 8 bases and J gave up 7 bases, with 17 bases separating them. Here the CDR3 DNA reads TGTGCCAGCGAAGACAGGCGGGTGGGTGGCTACACCTTC. The encoded protein is CASEDRRVGGYTF.

The chain uses TRBV19 and TRBJ2-5, with 10 bases lining up with TRBD2. Trimming removed 3 bases from V and 5 bases from J; junction bases left unmatched: 9. Germline V gene lookup returns CDR1 LNHDA and CDR2 SQIVND (reference sequence). The CDR3 extends over 16 amino acids. The CDR3 here is CASSIGVAGGAETQYF. In nucleotides, the CDR3 is TGTGCCAGTAGTATTGGGGTAGCGGGGGGAGCGGAGACCCAGTACTTC.